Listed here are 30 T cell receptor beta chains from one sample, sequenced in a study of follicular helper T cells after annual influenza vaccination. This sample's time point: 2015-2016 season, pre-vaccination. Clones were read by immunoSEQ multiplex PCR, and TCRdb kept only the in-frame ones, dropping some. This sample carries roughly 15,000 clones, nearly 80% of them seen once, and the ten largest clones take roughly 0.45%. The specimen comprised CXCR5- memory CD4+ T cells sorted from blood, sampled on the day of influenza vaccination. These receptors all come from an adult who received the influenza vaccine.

The CDR3 nucleotides read TGTGCCAGCAGCTTAGCTCGTAGCGGGGGGATAGATACGCAGTATTTT. Translated, it gives CASSLARSGGIDTQYF. The rearrangement uses TRBV7-8 and TRBJ2-3; 10 nucleotides match TRBD2. J was trimmed by 5 bases and V by 0 bases; bases with no gene match: 5. CDR1 and CDR2 (germline): SGHVS, FQNEAQ. The CDR3 sequence is 16 residues long.

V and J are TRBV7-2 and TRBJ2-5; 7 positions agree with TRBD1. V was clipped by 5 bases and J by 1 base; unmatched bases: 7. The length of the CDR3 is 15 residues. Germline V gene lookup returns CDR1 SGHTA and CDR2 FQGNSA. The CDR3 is CASSTGVRGQETQYF. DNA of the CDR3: TGTGCCAGCAGCACAGGGGTTAGGGGCCAAGAGACCCAGTACTTC.

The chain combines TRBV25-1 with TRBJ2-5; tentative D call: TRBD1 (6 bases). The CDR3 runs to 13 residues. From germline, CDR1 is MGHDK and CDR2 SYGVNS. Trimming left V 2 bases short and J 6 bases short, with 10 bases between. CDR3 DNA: TGTGCCAGCAGTGAACCAGGGGTACAGACCCAGTACTTC. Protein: CASSEPGVQTQYF.

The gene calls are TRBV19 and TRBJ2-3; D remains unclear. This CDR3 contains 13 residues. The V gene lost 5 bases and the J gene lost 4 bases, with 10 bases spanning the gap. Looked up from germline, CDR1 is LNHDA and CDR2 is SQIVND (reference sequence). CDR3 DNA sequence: TGTGCCAGTAGTGCCAGCTTATCAGATACGCAGTATTTT. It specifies CASSASLSDTQYF.

CDR3 sequence (DNA): TGTGCCAGCAGCTTAGGCGGGTGGGGACAGGGGGGGTATGGCTACACCTTC. As protein: CASSLGGWGQGGYGYTF. The rearrangement links TRBV11-2 to TRBJ1-2, with 11 bases that match TRBD1. The CDR3 sequence is 17 residues long. V was clipped by 1 base and J by 5 bases; unmatched bases: 9. From germline, CDR1 is SGHAT and CDR2 FQNNGV. The entire variable domain, with the rest obtained from reference TRBV11-2 and TRBJ1-2, is as follows: EAGVAQSPRYKIIEKRQSVAFWCNPISGHATLYWYQQILGQGPKLLIQFQNNGVVDDSQLPKDRFSAERLKGVDSTLKIQPAKLEDSAVYLCASSLGGWGQGGYGYTFGSGTRLTVV.

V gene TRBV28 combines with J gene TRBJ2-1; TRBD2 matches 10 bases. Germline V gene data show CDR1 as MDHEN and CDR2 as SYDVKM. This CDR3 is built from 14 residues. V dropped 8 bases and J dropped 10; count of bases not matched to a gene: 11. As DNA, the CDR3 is TGTGCCAGCCCCCCAGCGGGGGGGCCGATAGAGCAGTTCTTC. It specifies CASPPAGGPIEQFF.

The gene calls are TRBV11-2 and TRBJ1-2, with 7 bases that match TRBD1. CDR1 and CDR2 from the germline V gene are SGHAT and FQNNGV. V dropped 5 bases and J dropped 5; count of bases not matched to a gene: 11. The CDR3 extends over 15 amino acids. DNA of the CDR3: TGTGCCAGCAGCCCAAACATGGACAGGCCTTATGGCTACACCTTC. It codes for CASSPNMDRPYGYTF. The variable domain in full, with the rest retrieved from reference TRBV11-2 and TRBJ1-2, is EAGVAQSPRYKIIEKRQSVAFWCNPISGHATLYWYQQILGQGPKLLIQFQNNGVVDDSQLPKDRFSAERLKGVDSTLKIQPAKLEDSAVYLCASSPNMDRPYGYTFGSGTRLTVV.

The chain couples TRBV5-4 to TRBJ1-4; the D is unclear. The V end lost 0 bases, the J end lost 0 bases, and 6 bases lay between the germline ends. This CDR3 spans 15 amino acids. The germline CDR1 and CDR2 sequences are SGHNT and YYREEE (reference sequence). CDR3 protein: CASSLGFATNEKLFF. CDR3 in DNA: TGTGCCAGCAGCTTGGGATTTGCAACTAATGAAAAACTGTTTTTT.

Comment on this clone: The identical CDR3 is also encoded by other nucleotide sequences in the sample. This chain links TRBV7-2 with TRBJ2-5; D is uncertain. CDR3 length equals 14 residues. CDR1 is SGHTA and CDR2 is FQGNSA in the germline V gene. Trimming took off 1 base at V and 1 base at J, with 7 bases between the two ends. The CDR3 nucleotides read TGTGCCAGCAGCTTAGTACTTACCCAAGAGACCCAGTACTTC. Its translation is CASSLVLTQETQYF.

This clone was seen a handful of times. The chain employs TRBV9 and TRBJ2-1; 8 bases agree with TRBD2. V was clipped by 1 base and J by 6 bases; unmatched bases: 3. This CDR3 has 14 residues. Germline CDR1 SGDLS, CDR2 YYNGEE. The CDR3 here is CASSVIGGANEQFF. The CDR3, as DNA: TGTGCCAGCAGCGTAATCGGGGGGGCCAATGAGCAGTTCTTC.

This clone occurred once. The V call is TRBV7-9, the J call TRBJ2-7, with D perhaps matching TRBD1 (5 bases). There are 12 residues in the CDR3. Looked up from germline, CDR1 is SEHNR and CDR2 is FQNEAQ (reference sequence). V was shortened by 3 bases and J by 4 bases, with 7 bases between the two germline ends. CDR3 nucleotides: TGTGCCAGCAGCTTGCAGGGTTACGAGCAGTACTTC. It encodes CASSLQGYEQYF.

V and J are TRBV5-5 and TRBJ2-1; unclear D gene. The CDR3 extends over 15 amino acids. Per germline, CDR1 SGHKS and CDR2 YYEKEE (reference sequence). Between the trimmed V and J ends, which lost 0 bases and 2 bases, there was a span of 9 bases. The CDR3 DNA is TGTGCCAGCAGCTTGGTCAGCCTAACCTACAATGAGCAGTTCTTC. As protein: CASSLVSLTYNEQFF.

The CDR3 sequence is CATSRNRGQYSPLHF. The DNA for the CDR3 is TGTGCCACCAGCAGAAACAGGGGGCAGTACTCACCCCTCCACTTT. V usage is TRBV15 and J usage is TRBJ1-6, with 9 bases aligning to TRBD1. V was clipped by 2 bases and J by 10 bases; unmatched bases: 6. This CDR3 has 15 amino acids. CDR1 is LNHNV and CDR2 is YYDKDF in the germline V gene (reference sequence). The entire variable domain, with the rest obtained from reference TRBV15 and TRBJ1-6, is as follows: DAMVIQNPRYQVTQFGKPVTLSCSQTLNHNVMYWYQQKSSQAPKLLFHYYDKDFNNEADTPDNFQSRRPNTSFCFLDIRSPGLGDTAMYLCATSRNRGQYSPLHFGNGTRLTVT.

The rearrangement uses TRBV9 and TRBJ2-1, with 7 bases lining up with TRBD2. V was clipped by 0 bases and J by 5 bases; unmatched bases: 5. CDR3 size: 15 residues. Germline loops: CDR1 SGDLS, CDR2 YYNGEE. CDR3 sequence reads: CASSVVGGGDNEQFF. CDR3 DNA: TGTGCCAGCAGCGTAGTTGGCGGGGGAGACAATGAGCAGTTCTTC. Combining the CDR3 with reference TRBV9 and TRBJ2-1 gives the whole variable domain DSGVTQTPKHLITATGQRVTLRCSPRSGDLSVYWYQQSLDQGLQFLIQYYNGEERAKGNILERFSAQQFPDLHSELNLSSLELGDSALYFCASSVVGGGDNEQFFGPGTRLTVL.

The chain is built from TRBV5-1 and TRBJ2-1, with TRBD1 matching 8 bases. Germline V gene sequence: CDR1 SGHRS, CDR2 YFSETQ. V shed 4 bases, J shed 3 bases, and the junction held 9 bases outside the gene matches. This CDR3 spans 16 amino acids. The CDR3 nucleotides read TGCGCCAGCAGCAAGCAGACAGGGGCCGACTACAATGAGCAGTTCTTC. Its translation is CASSKQTGADYNEQFF.

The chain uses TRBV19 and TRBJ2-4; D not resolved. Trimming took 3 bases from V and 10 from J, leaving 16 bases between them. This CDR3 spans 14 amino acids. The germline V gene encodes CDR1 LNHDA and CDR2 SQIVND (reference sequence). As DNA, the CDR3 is TGTGCCAGTAGTATCCCCGGGCTAGGTGCTATTCAGTACTTC. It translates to CASSIPGLGAIQYF.

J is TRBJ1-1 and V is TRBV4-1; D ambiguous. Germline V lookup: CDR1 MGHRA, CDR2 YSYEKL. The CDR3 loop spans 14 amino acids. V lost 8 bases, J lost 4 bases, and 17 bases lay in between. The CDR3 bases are TGCGCCAGCGGCAACCCGATAAGGAGCACTGAAGCTTTCTTT. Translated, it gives CASGNPIRSTEAFF.

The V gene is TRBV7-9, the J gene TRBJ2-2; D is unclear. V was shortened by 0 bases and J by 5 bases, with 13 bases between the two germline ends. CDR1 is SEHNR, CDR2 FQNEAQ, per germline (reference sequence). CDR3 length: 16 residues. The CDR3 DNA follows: TGTGCCAGCAGCTTAGCCATTATCGGACGGACCGGGGAGCTGTTTTTT. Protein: CASSLAIIGRTGELFF.

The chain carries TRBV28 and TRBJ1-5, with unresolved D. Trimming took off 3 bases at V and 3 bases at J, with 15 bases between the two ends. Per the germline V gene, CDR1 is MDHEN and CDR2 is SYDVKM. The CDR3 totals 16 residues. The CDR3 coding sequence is TGTGCCAGCAGTTTCGAACAGCGGTTAGACAATCAGCCCCAGCATTTT. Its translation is CASSFEQRLDNQPQHF.

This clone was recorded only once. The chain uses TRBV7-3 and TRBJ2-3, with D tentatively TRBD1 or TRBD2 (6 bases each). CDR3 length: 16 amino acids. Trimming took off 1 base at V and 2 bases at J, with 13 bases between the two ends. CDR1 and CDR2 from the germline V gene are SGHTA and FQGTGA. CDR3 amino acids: CASSLMGGSSTDTQYF. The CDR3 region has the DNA TGTGCCAGCAGCTTAATGGGGGGCAGCTCCACAGATACGCAGTATTTT.

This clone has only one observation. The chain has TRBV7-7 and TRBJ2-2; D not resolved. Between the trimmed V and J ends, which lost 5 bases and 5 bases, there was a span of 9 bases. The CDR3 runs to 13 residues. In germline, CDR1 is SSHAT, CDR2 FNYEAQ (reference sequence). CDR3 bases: TGTGCCAGCAGCCCTCGACCAACCGGGGAGCTGTTTTTT. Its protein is CASSPRPTGELFF.

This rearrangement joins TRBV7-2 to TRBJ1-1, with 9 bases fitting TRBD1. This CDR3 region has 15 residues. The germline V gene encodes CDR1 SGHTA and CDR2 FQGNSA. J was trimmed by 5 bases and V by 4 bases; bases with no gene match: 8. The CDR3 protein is CASSSMTGGKTEAFF. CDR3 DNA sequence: TGTGCCAGCAGCTCTATGACAGGGGGAAAAACTGAAGCTTTCTTT.

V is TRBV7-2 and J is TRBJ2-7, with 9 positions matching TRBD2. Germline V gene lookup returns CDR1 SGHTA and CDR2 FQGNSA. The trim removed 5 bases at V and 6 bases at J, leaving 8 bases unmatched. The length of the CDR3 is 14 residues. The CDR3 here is CASSQAGGASEQYF. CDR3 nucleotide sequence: TGTGCCAGCAGCCAGGCGGGGGGGGCGTCCGAGCAGTACTTC.

DNA for the CDR3: TGTGCCAGTAGTATACCCGGGGGCTCTGGGGCCAACGTCCTGACTTTC. Protein sequence: CASSIPGGSGANVLTF. This chain links TRBV19 with TRBJ2-6, with D possibly being TRBD2 (6 bases). V was shortened by 2 bases and J by 0 bases, with 8 bases between the two germline ends. The germline CDR1 and CDR2 sequences are LNHDA and SQIVND (reference sequence). The CDR3 extends over 16 amino acids.

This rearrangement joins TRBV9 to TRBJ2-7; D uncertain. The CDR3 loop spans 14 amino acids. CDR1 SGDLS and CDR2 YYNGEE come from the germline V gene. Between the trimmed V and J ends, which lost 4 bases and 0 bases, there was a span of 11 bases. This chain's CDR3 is CASSTGSDSYEQYF. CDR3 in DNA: TGTGCCAGCAGCACCGGGTCGGACTCCTACGAGCAGTACTTC.

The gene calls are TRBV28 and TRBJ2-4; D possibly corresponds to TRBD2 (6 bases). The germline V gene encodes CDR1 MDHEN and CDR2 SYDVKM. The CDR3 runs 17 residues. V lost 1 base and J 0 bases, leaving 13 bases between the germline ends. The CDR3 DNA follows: TGTGCCAGCAGTTTATCGACGGGAGAAGGAGCCAAAAACATTCAGTACTTC. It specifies CASSLSTGEGAKNIQYF.

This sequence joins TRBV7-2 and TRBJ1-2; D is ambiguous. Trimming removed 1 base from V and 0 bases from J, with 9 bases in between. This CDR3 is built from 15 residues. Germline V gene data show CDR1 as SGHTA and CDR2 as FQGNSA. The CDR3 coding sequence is TGTGCCAGCAGCTTAGGGACGGCTGCTAACTATGGCTACACCTTC. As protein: CASSLGTAANYGYTF.

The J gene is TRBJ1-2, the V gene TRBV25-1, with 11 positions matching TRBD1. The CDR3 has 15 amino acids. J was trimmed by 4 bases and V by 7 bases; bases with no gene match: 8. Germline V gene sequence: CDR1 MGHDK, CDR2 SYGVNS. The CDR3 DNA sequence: TGTGCCAGCAACCCGGACAGGGGGCCTTCCTATGGCTACACCTTC. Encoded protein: CASNPDRGPSYGYTF.

CDR3 residues: CASSTGPTRGEQYF. The CDR3 region has the DNA TGCGCCAGCAGCACGGGACCCACAAGGGGCGAGCAGTACTTC. The chain is built from TRBV5-1 and TRBJ2-7, with D possibly called TRBD1 or TRBD2 (5 bases each). Between the trimmed V and J ends, which lost 4 bases and 6 bases, there was a span of 17 bases. CDR3 length: 14 amino acids. In germline, CDR1 is SGHRS, CDR2 YFSETQ.

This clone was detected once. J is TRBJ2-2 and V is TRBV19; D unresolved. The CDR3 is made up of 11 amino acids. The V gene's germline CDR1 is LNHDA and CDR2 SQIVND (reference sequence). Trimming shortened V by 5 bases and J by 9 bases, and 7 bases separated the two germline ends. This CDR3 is CASSRNRELFF. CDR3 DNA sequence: TGTGCCAGTAGTCGCAACCGGGAGCTGTTTTTT.